This T cell receptor beta chain was retrieved from a study of cytomegalovirus exposure and HLA in healthy donors. In regard to this clone: Its matching antigen is unknown.

V lost 8 bases and J lost 6, with 7 bases in between. Germline values: CDR1 MDHEN, CDR2 SYDVKM. The CDR3 loop spans 11 amino acids. Study findings and constraints: Common viral pathogens were later found to be apparently linked to several of the most significant clusters. In an earlier analysis, productive rearrangement rates for most beta V segments clustered near 90% or 30%.

Each donor was nominally healthy when sampled (though unrecorded immune exposures were likely). Use of 60 Vbeta and 13 Jbeta primers characterized the PCR. In the original processing: Unique TCR beta chains numbered roughly 84 million in a later analysis, with around 10 million shared. Repertoires were generated with immunoSEQ multiplex PCR, while TCRdb's copy carries only in-frame clones and drops some. D and trimming were read from the DNA, whereas the V and J calls and clone size are those reported in that table. This repertoire includes approximately 130,000 clones. This receptor was obtained from a woman aged 55-69 years in good health and CMV-seronegative. The chain has TRBV28 and TRBJ2-2, with a possible D match to TRBD2 (5 bases). The sequenced sample consisted of PBMCs. The CDR3 region has the DNA TGTGCCAGCCTGAGGGCCGGGGAGCTGTTTTTT. Protein sequence: CASLRAGELFF.